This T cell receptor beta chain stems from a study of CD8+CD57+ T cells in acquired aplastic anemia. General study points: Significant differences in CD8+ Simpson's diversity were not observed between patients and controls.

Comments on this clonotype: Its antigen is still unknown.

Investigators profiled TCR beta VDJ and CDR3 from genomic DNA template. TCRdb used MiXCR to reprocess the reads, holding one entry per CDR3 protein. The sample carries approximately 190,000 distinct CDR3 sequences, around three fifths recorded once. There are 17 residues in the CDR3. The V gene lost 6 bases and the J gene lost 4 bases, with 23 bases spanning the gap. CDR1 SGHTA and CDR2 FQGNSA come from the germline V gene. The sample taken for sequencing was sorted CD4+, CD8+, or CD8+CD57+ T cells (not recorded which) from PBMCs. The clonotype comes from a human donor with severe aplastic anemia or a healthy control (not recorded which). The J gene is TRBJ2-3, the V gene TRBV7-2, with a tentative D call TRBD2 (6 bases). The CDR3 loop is CASSPRGMASEADTQYF. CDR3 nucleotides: TGTGCCAGCAGTCCTAGAGGGATGGCTAGCGAGGCAGATACGCAGTATTTT.